Reported below is one T cell receptor beta chain. The CDR3 length is 14 residues. Germline V gene lookup returns CDR1 GTSNPN and CDR2 SVGIG (reference sequence). Trimming stripped 2 bases from V and 5 bases from J, with 15 bases between. The sample comes from a study of blood T cell repertoires in COVID-19. Study-wide context: Whether acute or convalescent, the COVID-19 samples came from the United States, Italy and Spain.

Source study methods: Quantification of nucleated cells was approximated via reference gene primer amplification. Assay used: immunoSEQ multiplex PCR; TCRdb lists only in-frame clones, some missing. That table is the source of V, J and clone size, and D and trimming were worked out from the DNA. The sample lists 24,000 or so clones; about 88% were seen once. Source material: peripheral blood. This rearrangement joins TRBV30 to TRBJ1-2, with unresolved D. The sequence derives from a human donor with acute or convalescent COVID-19. The donor label of this sample is uncertain. CDR3 in DNA: TGTGCCTGGAGTACCCGAAGAGGTTCATATGGCTACACCTTC. Translated, it gives CAWSTRRGSYGYTF.